The clone carrying this T cell receptor (beta chain) was detected only a few times. This sample was taken from a study of T-cell reconstitution after alpha-beta-depleted transplantation in children. Germline V gene lookup returns CDR1 SGHDT and CDR2 YYEEEE. The ends lost 4 bases at V and 7 bases at J; junction bases unmatched: 10. This CDR3 region has 15 residues. The TCRbeta library was prepared with unique molecular identifiers. Each CDR3 protein is one row after TCRdb ran MiXCR on the PCR reads. Of 490,000 or so distinct CDR3 sequences listed, 8% to 11% are singletons. This material consisted of PBMCs, taken before TCRalphabeta/CD19-depleted stem cell transplant. This sequence joins TRBV5-6 and TRBJ2-1, with TRBD2 matching 8 bases. This TCR came from a child aged 2 to 10 with inherited bone marrow failure, due to receive a stem cell transplant. The CDR3 sequence: CASSDSGTRGNEQFF. The CDR3, as DNA: TGTGCCAGCAGCGATTCCGGGACTAGGGGGAATGAGCAGTTCTTC.